The rows below give T cell receptor beta chains drawn from one sample of a study of tissue T cells after allogeneic stem cell transplantation. Libraries were prepared by immunoSEQ multiplex PCR; TCRdb keeps only in-frame clonotypes and omits some of them. The profile shows about 43,000 clones, roughly 92% of them singletons. Here the sequenced sample was blood, taken before transplantation. Receptors were obtained from a woman aged 40-70 years who later had graft-versus-host disease after an allogeneic stem cell transplant. Each CDR3 is given with its conserved first and last residue. A D gene is named only where the DNA matches it firmly. Expanded clones get a size class; other rows say once, few or many, or leave the size out.

j_call: TRBJ2-2
d_call: TRBD1
clone_size: once
v_call: TRBV24-1
cdr3_nt: TGTGCCACCAGTGAGTCGGGACAGCACACCGGGGAGCTGTTTTTT
cdr3_aa: CATSESGQHTGELFF

j_call: TRBJ2-3
d_call: .
clone_size: .
v_call: TRBV7-8
cdr3_nt: TGTGCCAGCAGCCGTGGGGCCCGCGGGGCAGATACGCAGTATTTT
cdr3_aa: CASSRGARGADTQYF

j_call: TRBJ2-7
d_call: TRBD2
clone_size: .
v_call: TRBV4-3
cdr3_nt: TGCGCCAGCAGCCACCCCATCGGAGATAGCGGGAGGGAGGAGCAGTACTTC
cdr3_aa: CASSHPIGDSGREEQYF

j_call: TRBJ2-2
d_call: .
clone_size: .
v_call: TRBV6-2/TRBV6-3
cdr3_nt: TGTGCCAGCAGTTACGGCGGGCGCTGGGGGGCGAACACCGGGGAGCTGTTTTTT
cdr3_aa: CASSYGGRWGANTGELFF

j_call: TRBJ2-1
d_call: TRBD2
clone_size: .
v_call: TRBV5-1
cdr3_nt: TGCGCCAGCAGCCCAGGACTAGCGGGGCTATACAATGAGCAGTTCTTC
cdr3_aa: CASSPGLAGLYNEQFF

j_call: TRBJ1-1
d_call: .
clone_size: .
v_call: TRBV7-8
cdr3_nt: TGTGCCAGCAGCTTAGCGCACGGGGTGAACACTGAAGCTTTCTTT
cdr3_aa: CASSLAHGVNTEAFF

j_call: TRBJ1-3
d_call: .
clone_size: once
v_call: TRBV29-1
cdr3_nt: TGCAGCGTTGAACTTAGCTCTGGAAACACCATATATTTT
cdr3_aa: CSVELSSGNTIYF

j_call: TRBJ1-1
d_call: .
clone_size: once
v_call: TRBV5-1
cdr3_nt: TGCGCCAGCAGTGGGGGGCCCACTGAAGCTTTCTTT
cdr3_aa: CASSGGPTEAFF

j_call: TRBJ2-3
d_call: TRBD2
clone_size: .
v_call: TRBV5-1
cdr3_nt: TGCGCCAGCACCCCAGGGGTAGCGGGAGGGCCGCAAGATACGCAGTATTTT
cdr3_aa: CASTPGVAGGPQDTQYF

j_call: TRBJ2-7
d_call: TRBD2
clone_size: .
v_call: TRBV7-8
cdr3_nt: TGTGCCAGCAGCTTCTACGGGACTAGCGGTATCTACGAGCAGTACTTC
cdr3_aa: CASSFYGTSGIYEQYF

j_call: TRBJ2-1
d_call: TRBD2
clone_size: .
v_call: TRBV20-1
cdr3_nt: TGCAGTGCTAGTAGGCCTAGCGGGGACAATGAGCAGTTCTTC
cdr3_aa: CSASRPSGDNEQFF

j_call: TRBJ1-2
d_call: .
clone_size: .
v_call: TRBV6-5
cdr3_nt: TGTGCCAGCAGTCCGTCCAGATTCTATGGCTACACCTTC
cdr3_aa: CASSPSRFYGYTF

j_call: TRBJ2-1
d_call: TRBD2
clone_size: .
v_call: TRBV9
cdr3_nt: TGTGCCAGCAGCGTAGACCCAGCGGGATCCTACAATGAGCAGTTCTTC
cdr3_aa: CASSVDPAGSYNEQFF

j_call: TRBJ2-4
d_call: .
clone_size: .
v_call: TRBV19
cdr3_nt: TGTGCCAGTATGTCGGCGACACATAATAACATTCAGTACTTC
cdr3_aa: CASMSATHNNIQYF

j_call: TRBJ1-3
d_call: .
clone_size: .
v_call: TRBV4-2
cdr3_nt: TGTGCCAGCAGCCAAGTAGGGTCCACCATATATTTT
cdr3_aa: CASSQVGSTIYF

j_call: TRBJ2-2
d_call: TRBD1
clone_size: .
v_call: TRBV19
cdr3_nt: TGTGCCAGTAGAGACAGGGTTCGGAGCACCGGGGAGCTGTTTTTT
cdr3_aa: CASRDRVRSTGELFF

j_call: TRBJ2-1
d_call: TRBD2
clone_size: .
v_call: TRBV2
cdr3_nt: TGTGCCAGCCAGGGGGCCGTGGGTTTAGCGGGAGGTGGCGAGCAGTTCTTC
cdr3_aa: CASQGAVGLAGGGEQFF

j_call: TRBJ2-1
d_call: .
clone_size: .
v_call: TRBV6-1
cdr3_nt: TGTGCCAGCGGTGAAAGCTCCTACAATGAGCAGTTCTTC
cdr3_aa: CASGESSYNEQFF

j_call: TRBJ2-1
d_call: .
clone_size: .
v_call: TRBV6-2/TRBV6-3
cdr3_nt: TGTGCCAGCAGCCCAGGGGGGGCCGCGAGGGTCTTC
cdr3_aa: CASSPGGAARVF

j_call: TRBJ1-3
d_call: TRBD1
clone_size: .
v_call: TRBV3-1/TRBV3-2
cdr3_nt: TGTGCCAGCAGCCCCCGGGACAGGGTCGGAAACACCATATATTTT
cdr3_aa: CASSPRDRVGNTIYF

j_call: TRBJ1-2
d_call: .
clone_size: .
v_call: TRBV6-1
cdr3_nt: TGTGCCAGCAGTGAAGGTTATGGCTACACCTTC
cdr3_aa: CASSEGYGYTF

j_call: TRBJ2-2
d_call: .
clone_size: .
v_call: TRBV3-1/TRBV3-2
cdr3_nt: TGTGCCAGCAGCCAAGATCTTCGAGGAGCCGGGCCCGGGGAGCTGTTTTTT
cdr3_aa: CASSQDLRGAGPGELFF

j_call: TRBJ1-4
d_call: .
clone_size: .
v_call: TRBV4-2
cdr3_nt: TGTGCCAGCAGCCAAGATAAAGGACAGTTAAATGAAAAACTGTTTTTT
cdr3_aa: CASSQDKGQLNEKLFF

j_call: TRBJ2-5
d_call: .
clone_size: .
v_call: TRBV29-1
cdr3_nt: TGCAGCGTTGGAGTAGTGCCATTAGAGACCCAGTACTTC
cdr3_aa: CSVGVVPLETQYF

j_call: TRBJ1-5
d_call: TRBD1
clone_size: .
v_call: TRBV19
cdr3_nt: TGTGCCAGCCGGGTTACAGGGGCTCACAATCAGCCCCAGCATTTT
cdr3_aa: CASRVTGAHNQPQHF

j_call: TRBJ1-3
d_call: .
clone_size: .
v_call: TRBV7-2
cdr3_nt: TGTGCCAGCAGCTCGGGGGTCTACTCTGGAAACACCATATATTTT
cdr3_aa: CASSSGVYSGNTIYF

j_call: TRBJ2-7
d_call: TRBD1
clone_size: .
v_call: TRBV28
cdr3_nt: TGTGCCAGCAGTCCTCGTTCCCCGGGACAGGGGGCAAGCGGAGGCGAGCAGTACTTC
cdr3_aa: CASSPRSPGQGASGGEQYF

j_call: TRBJ2-7
d_call: TRBD2
clone_size: .
v_call: TRBV9
cdr3_nt: TGTGCCAGCAGCAAGCGGGATCAAATATACGAGCAGTACTTC
cdr3_aa: CASSKRDQIYEQYF

j_call: TRBJ2-1
d_call: .
clone_size: .
v_call: TRBV5-6
cdr3_nt: TGTGCCAGCAGCGCCCTGGCTAGAGGCTACAATGAGCAGTTCTTC
cdr3_aa: CASSALARGYNEQFF